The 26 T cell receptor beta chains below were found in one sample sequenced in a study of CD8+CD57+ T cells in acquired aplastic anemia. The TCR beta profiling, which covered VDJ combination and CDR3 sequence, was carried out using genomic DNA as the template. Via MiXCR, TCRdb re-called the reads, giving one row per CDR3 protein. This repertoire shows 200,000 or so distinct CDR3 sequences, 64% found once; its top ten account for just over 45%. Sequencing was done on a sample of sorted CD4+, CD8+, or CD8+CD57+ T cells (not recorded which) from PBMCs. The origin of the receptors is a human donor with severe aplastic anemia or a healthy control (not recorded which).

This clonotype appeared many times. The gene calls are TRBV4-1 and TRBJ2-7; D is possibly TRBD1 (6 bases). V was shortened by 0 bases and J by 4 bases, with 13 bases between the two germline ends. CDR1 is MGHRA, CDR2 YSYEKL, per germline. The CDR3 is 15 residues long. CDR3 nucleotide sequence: TGCGCCAGCAGCCAAGATGGTACAGGGTCGTACGAGCAGTACTTC. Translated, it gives CASSQDGTGSYEQYF.

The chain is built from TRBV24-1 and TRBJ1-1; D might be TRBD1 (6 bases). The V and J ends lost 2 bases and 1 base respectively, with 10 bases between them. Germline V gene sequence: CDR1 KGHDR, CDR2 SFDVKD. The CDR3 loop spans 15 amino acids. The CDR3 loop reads CATSDSVTGNTEAFF. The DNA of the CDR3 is TGTGCCACCAGTGATTCGGTGACAGGGAACACTGAAGCTTTCTTT.

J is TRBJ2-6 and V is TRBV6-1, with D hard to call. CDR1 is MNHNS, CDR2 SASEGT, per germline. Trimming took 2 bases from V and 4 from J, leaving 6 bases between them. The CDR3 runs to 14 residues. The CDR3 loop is CASSEWQGANVLTF. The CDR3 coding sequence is TGTGCCAGCAGTGAATGGCAGGGGGCCAACGTCCTGACTTTC.

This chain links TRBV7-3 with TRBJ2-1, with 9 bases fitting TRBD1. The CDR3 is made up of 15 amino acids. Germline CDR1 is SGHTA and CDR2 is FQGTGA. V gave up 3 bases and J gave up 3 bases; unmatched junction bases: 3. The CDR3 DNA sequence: TGTGCCAGCAGCTTGGGGGACAGGGACTACAATGAGCAGTTCTTC. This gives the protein CASSLGDRDYNEQFF.

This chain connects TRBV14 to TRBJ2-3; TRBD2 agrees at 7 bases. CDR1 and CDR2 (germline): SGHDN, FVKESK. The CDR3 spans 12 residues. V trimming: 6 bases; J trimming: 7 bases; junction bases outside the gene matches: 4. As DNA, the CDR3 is TGTGCCAGCAGGGCTAGCGGCTATACGCAGTATTTT. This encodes CASRASGYTQYF. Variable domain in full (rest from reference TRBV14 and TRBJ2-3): EAGVTQFPSHSVIEKGQTVTLRCDPISGHDNLYWYRRVMGKEIKFLLHFVKESKQDESGMPNNRFLAERTGGTYSTLKVQPAELEDSGVYFCASRASGYTQYFGPGTRLTVL.

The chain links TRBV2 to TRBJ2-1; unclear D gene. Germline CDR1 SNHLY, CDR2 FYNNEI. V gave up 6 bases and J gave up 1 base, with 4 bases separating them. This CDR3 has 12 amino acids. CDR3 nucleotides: TGTGCCAGCAGGGGGTCCTACAATGAGCAGTTCTTC. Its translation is CASRGSYNEQFF.

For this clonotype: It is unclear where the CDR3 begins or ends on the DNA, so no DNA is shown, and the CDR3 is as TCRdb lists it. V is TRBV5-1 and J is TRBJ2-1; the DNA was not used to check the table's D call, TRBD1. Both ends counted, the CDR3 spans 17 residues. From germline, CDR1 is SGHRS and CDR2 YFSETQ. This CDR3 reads CASSFGPGQGSYNEQFF.

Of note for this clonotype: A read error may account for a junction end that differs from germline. The CDR3 reads CATSDFTDTKYF. DNA of the CDR3: TGTGCCACCAGTGATTTCACTGATACGAAGTATTTT. The chain combines TRBV24-1 with TRBJ2-3; D gene uncertain. Germline V gene lookup returns CDR1 KGHDR and CDR2 SFDVKD. The CDR3 consists of 12 residues.

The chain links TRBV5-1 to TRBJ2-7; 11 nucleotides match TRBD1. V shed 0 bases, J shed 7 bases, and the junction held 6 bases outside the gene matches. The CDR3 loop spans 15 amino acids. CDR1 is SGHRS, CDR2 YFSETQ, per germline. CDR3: CASSLVPDRGREQYF. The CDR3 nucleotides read TGCGCCAGCAGCTTGGTTCCGGACAGGGGGCGTGAGCAGTACTTC.

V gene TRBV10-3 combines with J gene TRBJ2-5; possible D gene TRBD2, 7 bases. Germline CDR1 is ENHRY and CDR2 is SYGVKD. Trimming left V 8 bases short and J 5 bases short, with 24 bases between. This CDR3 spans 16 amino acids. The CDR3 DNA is TGTGCCATCCGCGGGGGAGTGGGGGGGCCTTATGAGACCCAGTACTTC. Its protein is CAIRGGVGGPYETQYF.

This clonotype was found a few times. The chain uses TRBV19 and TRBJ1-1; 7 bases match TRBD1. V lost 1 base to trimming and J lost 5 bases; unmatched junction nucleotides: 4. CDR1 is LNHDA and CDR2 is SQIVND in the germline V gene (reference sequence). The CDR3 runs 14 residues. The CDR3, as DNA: TGTGCCAGTAGTATAGCCTTGGGACAGACTGAAGCTTTCTTT. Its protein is CASSIALGQTEAFF.

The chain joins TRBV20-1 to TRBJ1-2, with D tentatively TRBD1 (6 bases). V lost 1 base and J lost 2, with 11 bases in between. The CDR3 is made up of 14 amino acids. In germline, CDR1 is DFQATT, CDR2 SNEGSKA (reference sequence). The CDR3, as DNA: TGCAGTGCTAGAGTCTTTCAGGGGAACTATGGCTACACCTTC. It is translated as CSARVFQGNYGYTF.

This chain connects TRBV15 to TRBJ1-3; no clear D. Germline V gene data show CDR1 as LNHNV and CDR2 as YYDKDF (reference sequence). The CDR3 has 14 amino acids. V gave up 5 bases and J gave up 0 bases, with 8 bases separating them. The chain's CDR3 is CATSAGVSGNTIYF. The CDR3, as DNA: TGTGCCACCAGCGCCGGGGTCTCTGGAAACACCATATATTTT.

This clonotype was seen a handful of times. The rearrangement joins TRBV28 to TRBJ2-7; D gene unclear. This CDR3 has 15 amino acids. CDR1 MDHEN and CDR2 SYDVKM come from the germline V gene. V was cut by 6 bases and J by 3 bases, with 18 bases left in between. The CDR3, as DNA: TGTGCCAGCAGGCCCACGGTCACTTGGAACTACGAGCAGTACTTC. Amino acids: CASRPTVTWNYEQYF.

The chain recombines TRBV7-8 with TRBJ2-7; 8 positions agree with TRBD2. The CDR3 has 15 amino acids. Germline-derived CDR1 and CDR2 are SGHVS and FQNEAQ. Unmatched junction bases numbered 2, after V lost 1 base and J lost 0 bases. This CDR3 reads CASSLVAGPSYEQYF. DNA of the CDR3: TGTGCCAGCAGCTTAGTAGCGGGGCCCTCCTACGAGCAGTACTTC.

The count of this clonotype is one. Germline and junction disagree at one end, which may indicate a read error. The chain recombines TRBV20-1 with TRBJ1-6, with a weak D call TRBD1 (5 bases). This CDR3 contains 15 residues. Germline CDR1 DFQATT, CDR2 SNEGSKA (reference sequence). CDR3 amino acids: CGAKSEGTVNSPLHF. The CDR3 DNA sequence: TGCGGTGCCAAGAGTGAGGGGACGGTAAATTCACCCCTCCACTTT.

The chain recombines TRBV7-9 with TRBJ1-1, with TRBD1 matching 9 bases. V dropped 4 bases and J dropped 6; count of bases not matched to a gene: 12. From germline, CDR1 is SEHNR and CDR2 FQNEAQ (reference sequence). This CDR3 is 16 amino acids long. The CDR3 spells CASSSNNRGRLAEAFF. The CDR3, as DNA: TGTGCCAGCAGCTCGAACAACAGGGGGCGCTTAGCTGAAGCTTTCTTT. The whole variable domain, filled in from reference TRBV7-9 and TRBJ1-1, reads DTGVSQNPRHKITKRGQNVTFRCDPISEHNRLYWYRQTLGQGPEFLTYFQNEAQLEKSRLLSDRFSAERPKGSFSTLEIQRTEQGDSAMYLCASSSNNRGRLAEAFFGQGTRLTVV.

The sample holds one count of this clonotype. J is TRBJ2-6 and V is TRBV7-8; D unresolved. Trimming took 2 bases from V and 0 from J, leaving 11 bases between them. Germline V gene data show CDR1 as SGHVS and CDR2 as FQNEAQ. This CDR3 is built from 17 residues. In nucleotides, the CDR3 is TGTGCCAGCAGCTTAAATCTACCGCACTCTGGGGCCAACGTCCTGACTTTC. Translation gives CASSLNLPHSGANVLTF.

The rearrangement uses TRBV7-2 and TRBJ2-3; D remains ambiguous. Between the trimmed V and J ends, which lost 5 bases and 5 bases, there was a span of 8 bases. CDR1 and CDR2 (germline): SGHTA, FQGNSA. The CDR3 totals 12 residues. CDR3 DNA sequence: TGTGCCAGCAGCCCGCTGTTAGATACGCAGTATTTT. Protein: CASSPLLDTQYF.

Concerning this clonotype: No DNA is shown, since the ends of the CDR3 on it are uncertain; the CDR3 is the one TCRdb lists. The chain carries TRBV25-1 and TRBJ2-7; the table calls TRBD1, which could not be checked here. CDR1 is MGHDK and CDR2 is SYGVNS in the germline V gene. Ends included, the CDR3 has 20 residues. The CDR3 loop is CDSSIYLCSVEGGTSYEQYF.

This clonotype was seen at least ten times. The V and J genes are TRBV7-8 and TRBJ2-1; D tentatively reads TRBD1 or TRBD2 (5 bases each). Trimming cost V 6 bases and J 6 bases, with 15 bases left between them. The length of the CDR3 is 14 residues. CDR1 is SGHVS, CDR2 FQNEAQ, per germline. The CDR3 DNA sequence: TGTGCCAGCAGTTACACCGGGACGGCCAATGAGCAGTTCTTC. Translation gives CASSYTGTANEQFF.

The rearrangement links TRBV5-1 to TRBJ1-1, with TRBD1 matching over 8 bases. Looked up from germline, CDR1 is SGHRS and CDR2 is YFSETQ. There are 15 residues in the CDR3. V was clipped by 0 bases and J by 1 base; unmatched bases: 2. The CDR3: CASSLADRGNTEAFF. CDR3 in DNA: TGCGCCAGCAGCTTGGCCGACAGGGGGAACACTGAAGCTTTCTTT. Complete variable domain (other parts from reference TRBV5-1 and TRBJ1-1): KAGVTQTPRYLIKTRGQQVTLSCSPISGHRSVSWYQQTPGQGLQFLFEYFSETQRNKGNFPGRFSGRQFSNSRSEMNVSTLELGDSALYLCASSLADRGNTEAFFGQGTRLTVV.

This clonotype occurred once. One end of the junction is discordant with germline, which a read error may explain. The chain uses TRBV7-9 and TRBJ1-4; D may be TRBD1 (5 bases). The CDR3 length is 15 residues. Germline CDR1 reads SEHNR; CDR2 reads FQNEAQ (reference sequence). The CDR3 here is CASSQSGEGDEKLFF. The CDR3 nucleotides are TGCGCCAGCAGCCAGAGCGGGGAAGGGGATGAAAAACTGTTTTTT.

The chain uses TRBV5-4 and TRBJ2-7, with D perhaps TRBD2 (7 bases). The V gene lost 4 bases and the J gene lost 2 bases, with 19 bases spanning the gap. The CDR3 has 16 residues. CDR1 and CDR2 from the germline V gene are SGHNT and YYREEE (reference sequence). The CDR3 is CASSPGGGGGPYEQYF. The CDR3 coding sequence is TGTGCCAGCAGCCCCGGGGGAGGCGGGGGCCCCTACGAGCAGTACTTC.

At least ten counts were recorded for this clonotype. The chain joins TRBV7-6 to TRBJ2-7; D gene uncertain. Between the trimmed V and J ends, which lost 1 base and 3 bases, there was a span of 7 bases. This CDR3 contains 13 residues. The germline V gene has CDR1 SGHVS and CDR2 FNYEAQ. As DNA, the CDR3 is TGTGCCAGCAGCTTAGGTATTGGCTACGAGCAGTACTTC. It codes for CASSLGIGYEQYF.

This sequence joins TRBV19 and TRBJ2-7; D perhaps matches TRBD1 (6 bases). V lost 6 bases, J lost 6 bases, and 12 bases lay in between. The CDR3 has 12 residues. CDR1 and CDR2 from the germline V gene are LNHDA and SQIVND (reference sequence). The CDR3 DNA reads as TGTGCCAGTAGCACGACAGGACCCGAGCAGTACTTC. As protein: CASSTTGPEQYF.